The clone carrying this T cell receptor (beta chain) was counted a single time. Its antigen is not known. The authors amplified TCR beta CDR3 regions, and they did so from RNA transcripts for repertoire sequencing. The authors performed first-round RT-PCR with HTBI primers and then a second-round multiplex PCR. Each CDR3 protein is one row after TCRdb ran MiXCR on the multiplex PCR reads. The data hold about 1.1 million distinct CDR3 sequences, with about 35% observed a single time. The entry originates in a study of Graves' ophthalmopathy and Graves' hyperthyroidism. Turning to the study itself: Absence of ophthalmopathy within 18 months of follow-up defined stable hyperthyroidism.

Findings and limits, study-wide: Most thyroid clonotypes with frequency above 0.001 were detected in blood too. This model predicted ophthalmopathy progression (sensitivity roughly 70%, specificity 72% to 85%).

V was clipped by 5 bases and J by 4 bases, with 11 bases between them. The CDR3 length is 12 residues. CDR1 and CDR2 (germline): GTSNPN, SVGIG (reference sequence). The sequence came from an adult man with Graves' hyperthyroidism. The sequencing input was peripheral blood or thyroid tissue (not recorded which). The chain employs TRBV30 and TRBJ1-2, with TRBD1 as a possible D gene (6 bases). The CDR3 loop is CAWEQGAYGYTF. The CDR3 DNA sequence: TGTGCCTGGGAACAGGGAGCCTATGGCTACACCTTC. Full variable domain (missing parts from reference TRBV30 and TRBJ1-2): SQTIHQWPATLVQPVGSPLSLECTVEGTSNPNLYWYRQAAGRGLQLLFYSVGIGQISSEVPQNLSASRPQDRQFILSSKKLLLSDSGFYLCAWEQGAYGYTFGSGTRLTVV.